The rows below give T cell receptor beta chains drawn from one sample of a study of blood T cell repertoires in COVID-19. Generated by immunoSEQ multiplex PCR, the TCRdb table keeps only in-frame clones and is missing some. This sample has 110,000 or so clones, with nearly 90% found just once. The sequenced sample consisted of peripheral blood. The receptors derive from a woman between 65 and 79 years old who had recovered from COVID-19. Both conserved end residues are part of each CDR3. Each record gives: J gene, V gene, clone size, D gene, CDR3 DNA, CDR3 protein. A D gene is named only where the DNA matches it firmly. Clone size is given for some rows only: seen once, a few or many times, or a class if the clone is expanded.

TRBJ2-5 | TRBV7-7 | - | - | TGTGCTAGCAGCGTGGGGCTTCAAGAGACCCAGTACTTC | CASSVGLQETQYF
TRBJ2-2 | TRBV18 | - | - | TGTGCCAGCTCACCACCCGGGGGATCCGGGGAGCTGTTTTTT | CASSPPGGSGELFF
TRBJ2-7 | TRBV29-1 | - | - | TGCAGCGTTGGAGCGGCGAGCTCCTACGAGCAGTACTTC | CSVGAASSYEQYF
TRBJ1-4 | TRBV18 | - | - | TGTGCCAGCTCACGATCCCGCGGCAGGGTGGGCGAAAAACTGTTTTTT | CASSRSRGRVGEKLFF
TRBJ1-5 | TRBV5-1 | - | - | TGCGCCAGCAGCTTGGACGGGGGGAACGGACAGCCCCAGCATTTT | CASSLDGGNGQPQHF
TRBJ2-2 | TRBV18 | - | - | TGTGCCAGCTCACCCTCAGTAAACACCGGGGAGCTGTTTTTT | CASSPSVNTGELFF
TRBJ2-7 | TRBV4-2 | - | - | TGTGCCAGCAGCCAAGATTTGAGGAACGAGCAGTACTTC | CASSQDLRNEQYF
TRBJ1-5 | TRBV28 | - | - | TGTGCCAGCAGCCTTTCCCAGGGGTATCAGCCCCAGCATTTT | CASSLSQGYQPQHF
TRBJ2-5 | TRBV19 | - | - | TGTGCCAGTAAGCCACAGGGCTGGGAGACCCAGTACTTC | CASKPQGWETQYF
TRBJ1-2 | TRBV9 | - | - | TGTGCCAGCAGCCGTAAGGGGGTCTCGAACTATGGCTACACCTTC | CASSRKGVSNYGYTF
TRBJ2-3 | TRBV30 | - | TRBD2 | TGTGCCTGGTCCCGCCGAGGACTAGCGGGGGGCCCAGATACGCAGTATTTT | CAWSRRGLAGGPDTQYF
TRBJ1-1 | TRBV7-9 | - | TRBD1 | TGTGCCAGCAGTGGGACAGTGAGTCTTTTCTTT | CASSGTVSLFF
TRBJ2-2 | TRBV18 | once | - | TGTGCCAGCTCACCTTCGGGACACCCCACTGCTGGGGAGCTGTTTTTT | CASSPSGHPTAGELFF
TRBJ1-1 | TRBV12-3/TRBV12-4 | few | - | TGTGCCAGCAGTCGCATGAGGAACACTGAAGCTTTCTTT | CASSRMRNTEAFF
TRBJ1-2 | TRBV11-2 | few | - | TGTGCCAGCAGCACTTTACAGGGAAACCACTACACCTTC | CASSTLQGNHYTF
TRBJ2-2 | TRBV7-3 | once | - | TGTGCCAGCAGCTTAGACTCCACCGGGGAGCTGTTTTTT | CASSLDSTGELFF
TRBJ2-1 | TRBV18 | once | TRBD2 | TGTGCCAGCTCACCGGGACTAGCGGTCAATGAGCAGTTCTTC | CASSPGLAVNEQFF
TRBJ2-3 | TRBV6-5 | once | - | TGTGCCAGCACCTATAAGGACTCTAGCACAGATACGCAGTATTTT | CASTYKDSSTDTQYF
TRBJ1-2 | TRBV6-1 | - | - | TGTGCCAGCAGTGAATTGGGCCAGCGAGGGGGCTACACCTTC | CASSELGQRGGYTF
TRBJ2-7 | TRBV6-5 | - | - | TGTGCCAGCAGGAAAGGAGTGTTAAGGTACGAGCAGTACTTC | CASRKGVLRYEQYF
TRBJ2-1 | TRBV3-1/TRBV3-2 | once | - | TGTGCCAGCAGCCAAGAAGGGAGGGGGTACAATGAGCAGTTCTTC | CASSQEGRGYNEQFF
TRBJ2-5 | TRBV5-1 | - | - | TGCGCCAGCAGCTTGGGCCGCAGCGGCGAAGAGACCCAGTACTTC | CASSLGRSGEETQYF
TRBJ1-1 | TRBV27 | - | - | TGTGCCAGCAGAGCCTATGAGGGTGGCACTGAAGCTTTCTTT | CASRAYEGGTEAFF
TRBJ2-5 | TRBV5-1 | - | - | TGCGCCAGCAGCTTGGCCGCAGTCCAAGAGACCCAGTACTTC | CASSLAAVQETQYF
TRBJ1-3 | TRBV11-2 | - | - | TGTGCCAGCACCTCGGGGGGCCCGGGTACCATATATTTT | CASTSGGPGTIYF
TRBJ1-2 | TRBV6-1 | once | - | TGTGCCAGCAGCCAAATCTCCCAGGGAGGGGGCTACACCTTC | CASSQISQGGGYTF
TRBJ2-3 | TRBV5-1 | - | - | TGCGCCAGCAGCTTTACAGCAGGTATCACAGATACGCAGTATTTT | CASSFTAGITDTQYF
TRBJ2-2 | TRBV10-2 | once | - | TGCGCCAGCAGTCCCCGGGGACAGAACACCGGGGAGCTGTTTTTT | CASSPRGQNTGELFF
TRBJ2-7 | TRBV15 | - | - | TGTGCCACCAGCAGAGGCGTAACCTACGAGCAGTACTTC | CATSRGVTYEQYF
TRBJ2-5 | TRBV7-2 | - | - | TGTGCCAGCACCGGGAACAGGGCGTTGGTTGAGACCCAGTACTTC | CASTGNRALVETQYF
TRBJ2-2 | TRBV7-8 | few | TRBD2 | TGTGCCAGCAGCCCCAGCCTTACTAGCGTGAACACCGGGGAGCTGTTTTTT | CASSPSLTSVNTGELFF
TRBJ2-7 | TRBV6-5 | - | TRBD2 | TGTGCCAGCACTAGCGGAGTCTACGAGCAGTACTTC | CASTSGVYEQYF
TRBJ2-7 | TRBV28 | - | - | TGTGCCAGCAGTTTACCGGGGAGCTCCTACGAGCAGTACTTC | CASSLPGSSYEQYF
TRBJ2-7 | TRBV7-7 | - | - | TGTGCTAGCAGCTTGGGCCTCCCGACGTTCGGCTACGAGCAGTACTTC | CASSLGLPTFGYEQYF
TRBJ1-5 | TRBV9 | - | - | TGTGCCAGCAGCGTATTCCCGACAGACTCCCCTAGCAATCAGCCCCAGCATTTT | CASSVFPTDSPSNQPQHF
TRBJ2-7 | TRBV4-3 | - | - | TGCGCCAGCAGCCAAATGGGGACACCTACTTCCGAGCAGTACTTC | CASSQMGTPTSEQYF
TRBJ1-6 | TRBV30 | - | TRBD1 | TGTGCCTTAACCGGGACAGTGAATAATTCACCCCTCCACTTT | CALTGTVNNSPLHF
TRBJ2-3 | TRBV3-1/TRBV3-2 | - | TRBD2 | TGTGCCAGTAGGGAGGGTGAGGGCACAGATACGCAGTATTTT | CASREGEGTDTQYF
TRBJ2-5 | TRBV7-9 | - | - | TGTGCCAGCAGCCCCCAGGGGCGGCTATGGGACCAAGAGACCCAGTACTTC | CASSPQGRLWDQETQYF
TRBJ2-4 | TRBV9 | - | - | TGTGCCAGCAGCGTAGGTTCAGGATCGGCCAAAAACATTCAGTACTTC | CASSVGSGSAKNIQYF
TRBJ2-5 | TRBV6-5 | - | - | TGTGCCAGCAGGAGGGGGATCCAAGAGACCCAGTACTTC | CASRRGIQETQYF
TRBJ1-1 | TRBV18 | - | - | TGTGCCAGCTCACCCTGGACACCCACGAACACTGAAGCTTTCTTT | CASSPWTPTNTEAFF